The present TCR beta chain was sequenced within a study of T-cell memory formation after mild COVID-19. Germline CDR1 is SNHLY and CDR2 is FYNNEI. There are 11 residues in the CDR3. The V and J ends lost 6 bases and 13 bases respectively, with 13 bases between them. Via MiXCR, TCRdb re-called the 5' RACE reads, giving one row per CDR3 protein. The sample has around 110,000 distinct CDR3 sequences; roughly 14% are singletons. This chain links TRBV2 with TRBJ1-3; D unclear. The source material was PBMCs or a T cell subset sorted from them (not recorded which). The receptor comes from a man aged 18 to 29 who had mild COVID-19 (a few samples of this study predate the infection). Cell type and time point are not known. DNA of the CDR3: TGTGCCAGCAGCCCCAGGCTTGGGATATATTTT. Translating gives CASSPRLGIYF.